The subject of this entry is one T cell receptor beta chain. This clonotype was recorded many times. It has no known antigen specificity. No qualities accompany the bases; no much larger clone lies one base away. This sample was included in a study of glioma-infiltrating T cells (dated by TCRdb to the mid-2010s). With regard to the full study: Glioma tissue, non-neoplastic brain tissue and matched peripheral blood mononuclear cells were used as sources from which TCR alpha- and beta-chain repertoires were sequenced. Each tissue-infiltrating repertoire was compared with the same patient's peripheral blood repertoire to measure divergence between tissue and blood T-cell populations. Three low-grade glioma patients, about 8 primary glioblastoma patients, and three non-glioma patients who contributed non-neoplastic brain tissue made up the paired cohort.

CDR1 is given as MNHNS and CDR2 as SASEGT, both from the germline V gene. Trimming leaves V shorter by 6 bases and J shorter by 4 bases, with the junction holding 1 base beyond the gene matches. The CDR3 covers 12 residues, taking in both the cysteine and the phenylalanine. Just the 36-base CDR3 DNA is kept, in frame starting at base 1. Here is what the overall study found, with its caveats: VJ-independent divergence between tissue and blood was below expectation in non-neoplastic patients but above expectation in all gliomas, especially low-grade gliomas. Group comparisons rested on small numbers: three non-neoplastic, three low-grade glioma and fewer than ten glioblastoma patients. Very few CDR3 sequences were shared between tissue and blood, attributed to high CDR3 diversity and limited sampling.

The iRepertoire nested amplicon-rescue multiplex PCR (arm-PCR) platform was used to amplify TCR alpha and beta CDR3 regions from RNA. For one-step reverse transcription and amplification, 100-400 ng of tissue mRNA or PBMC total RNA was used as input. Following bead purification, Illumina adapters were added by a secondary multiplex PCR, and libraries between 200 and 400 bp were gel-purified. Libraries carried internal 6-nucleotide barcodes used for demultiplexing. Sequencing of the libraries was done on an Illumina MiSeq using 2x220 or 2x250 nucleotide paired-end reads. The original pipeline was this. Paired reads were merged with FLASH 1.2.11 and aligned to the GRCh37 human genome with BWA-MEM before extracting TRA and TRB reads. For V and J assignment, an IMGT-derived reference of cassette sequences and CDR3 motifs that included pseudogenes was used. Reads were translated in three frames, and productive CDR3s were defined by a C…FGXG motif without stop codons. A clonotype was defined as a unique combination of a V-J cassette pair and a CDR3 amino acid sequence. Filtering of reads was based on Hamming distance, with the threshold set by the sequence error rate of each sample in mapped regions. The public sequencing data were trimmed at Q25 with fastp and processed into clonotypes with MiXCR by TCRdb, which kept only in-frame beta chains. Each entry merges the rows of one CDR3 protein and shows their most common DNA and genes. The V and J calls and clone size come from TCRdb's table, not from the authors' own analysis. In all, the sample holds roughly 100,000 distinct CDR3 sequences, and roughly 30% of those were seen once. The ten largest clonotypes hold 44% of the sample.

The sequencing sample was made of glioma tissue, nonneoplastic brain tissue, or PBMCs (not recorded which). The rearranged segments are TRBV6-1 and TRBJ2-5; a stretch of 8 junction bases matches TRBD2. The receptor's source is a human donor with low-grade glioma or glioblastoma, undergoing nonglioma brain surgery, or in good health (not recorded which). The CDR3 reads CASRTSGETQYF. The base sequence is TGTGCCAGCAGAACTAGCGGAGAGACCCAGTACTTC.